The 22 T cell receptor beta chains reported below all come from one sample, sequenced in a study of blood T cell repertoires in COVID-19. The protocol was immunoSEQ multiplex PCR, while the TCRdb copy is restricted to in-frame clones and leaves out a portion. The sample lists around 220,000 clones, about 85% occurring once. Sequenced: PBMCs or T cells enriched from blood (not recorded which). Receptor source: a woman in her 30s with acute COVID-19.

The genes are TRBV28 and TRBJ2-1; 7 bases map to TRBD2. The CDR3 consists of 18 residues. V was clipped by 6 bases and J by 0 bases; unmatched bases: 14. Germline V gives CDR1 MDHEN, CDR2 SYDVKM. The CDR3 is CASSQGRGGSFSYNEQFF. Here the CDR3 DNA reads TGTGCCAGCAGCCAAGGCCGGGGCGGGAGCTTCTCCTACAATGAGCAGTTCTTC.

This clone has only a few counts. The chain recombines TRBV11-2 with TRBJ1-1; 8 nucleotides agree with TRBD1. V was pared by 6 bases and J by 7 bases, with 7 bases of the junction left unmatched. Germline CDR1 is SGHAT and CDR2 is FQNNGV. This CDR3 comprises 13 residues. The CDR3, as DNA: TGTGCCAGCAGTTACCGGGACAGGCTTGAAGCTTTCTTT. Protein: CASSYRDRLEAFF. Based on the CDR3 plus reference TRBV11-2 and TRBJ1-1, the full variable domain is EAGVAQSPRYKIIEKRQSVAFWCNPISGHATLYWYQQILGQGPKLLIQFQNNGVVDDSQLPKDRFSAERLKGVDSTLKIQPAKLEDSAVYLCASSYRDRLEAFFGQGTRLTVV.

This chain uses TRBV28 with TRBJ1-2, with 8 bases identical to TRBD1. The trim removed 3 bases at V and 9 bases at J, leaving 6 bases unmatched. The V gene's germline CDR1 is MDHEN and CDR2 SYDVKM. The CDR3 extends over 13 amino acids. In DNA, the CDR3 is TGTGCCAGCAGTTTTGCGACAGGGGCTCGCTACACCTTC. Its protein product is CASSFATGARYTF.

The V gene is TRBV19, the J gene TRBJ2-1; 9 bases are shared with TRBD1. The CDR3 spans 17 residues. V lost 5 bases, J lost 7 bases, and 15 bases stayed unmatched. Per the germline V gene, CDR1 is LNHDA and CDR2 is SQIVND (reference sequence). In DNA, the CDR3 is TGTGCCAGTAGTTTAGTCAGCACAGGGGGCTGGGGGAATGAGCAGTTCTTC. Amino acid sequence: CASSLVSTGGWGNEQFF.

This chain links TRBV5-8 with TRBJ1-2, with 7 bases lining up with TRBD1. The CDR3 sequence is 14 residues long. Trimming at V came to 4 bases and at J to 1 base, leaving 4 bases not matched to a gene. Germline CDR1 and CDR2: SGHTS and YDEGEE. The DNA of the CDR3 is TGTGCCAGCAGCAACAGGGGAGTTAACTATGGCTACACCTTC. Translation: CASSNRGVNYGYTF.

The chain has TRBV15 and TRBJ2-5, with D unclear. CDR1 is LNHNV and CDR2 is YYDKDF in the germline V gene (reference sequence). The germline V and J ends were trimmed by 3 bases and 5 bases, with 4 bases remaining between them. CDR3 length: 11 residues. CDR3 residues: CATSRSETQYF. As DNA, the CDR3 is TGTGCCACCAGCAGGAGTGAGACCCAGTACTTC.

The CDR3 DNA reads as TGTGCCAGCAGCCACTCCAGCGGGAGAAGGCACGAGCAGTACTTC. It is translated as CASSHSSGRRHEQYF. The chain recombines TRBV3-1 (or the pseudogene TRBV3-2) with TRBJ2-7; 8 nucleotides line up with TRBD2. Germline values: CDR1 LGHDT, CDR2 YNNKEL (reference sequence). The J segment lost 5 bases and the V segment lost 3 bases, leaving 9 bases of the junction unmatched. The CDR3 sequence is 15 residues long.

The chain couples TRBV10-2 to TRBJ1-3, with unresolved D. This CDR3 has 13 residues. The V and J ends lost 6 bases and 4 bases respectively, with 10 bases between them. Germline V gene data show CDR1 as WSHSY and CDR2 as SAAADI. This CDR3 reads CASSAGQGNTIYF. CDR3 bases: TGCGCCAGCAGCGCGGGCCAAGGAAACACCATATATTTT.

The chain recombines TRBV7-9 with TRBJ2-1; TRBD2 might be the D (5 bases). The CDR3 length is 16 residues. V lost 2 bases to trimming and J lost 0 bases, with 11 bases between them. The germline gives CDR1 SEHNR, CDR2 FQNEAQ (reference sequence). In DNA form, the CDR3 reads TGTGCCAGCAGCTTAAATCTGGCGGGCTCCTACAATGAGCAGTTCTTC. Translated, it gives CASSLNLAGSYNEQFF.

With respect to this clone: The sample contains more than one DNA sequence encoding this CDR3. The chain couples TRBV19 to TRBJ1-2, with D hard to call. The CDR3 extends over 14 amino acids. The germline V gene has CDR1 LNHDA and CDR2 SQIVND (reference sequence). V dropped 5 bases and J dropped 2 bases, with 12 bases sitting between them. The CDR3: CASSSRTGNYGYTF. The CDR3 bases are TGTGCCAGTAGTTCAAGGACGGGGAACTATGGCTACACCTTC.

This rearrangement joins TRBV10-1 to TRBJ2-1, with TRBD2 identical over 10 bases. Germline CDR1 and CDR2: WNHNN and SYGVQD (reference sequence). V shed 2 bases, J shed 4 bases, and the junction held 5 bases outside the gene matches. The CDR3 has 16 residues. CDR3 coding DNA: TGCGCCAGCAGTGAGGAAGCGGGGGGGCCGTACAATGAGCAGTTCTTC. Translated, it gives CASSEEAGGPYNEQFF.

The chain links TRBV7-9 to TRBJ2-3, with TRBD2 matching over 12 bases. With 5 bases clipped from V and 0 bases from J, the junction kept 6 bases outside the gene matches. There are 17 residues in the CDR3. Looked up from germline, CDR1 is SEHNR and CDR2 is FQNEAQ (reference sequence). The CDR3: CASSRRTSGVSTDTQYF. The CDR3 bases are TGTGCCAGCAGCCGACGGACTAGCGGGGTTAGCACAGATACGCAGTATTTT.

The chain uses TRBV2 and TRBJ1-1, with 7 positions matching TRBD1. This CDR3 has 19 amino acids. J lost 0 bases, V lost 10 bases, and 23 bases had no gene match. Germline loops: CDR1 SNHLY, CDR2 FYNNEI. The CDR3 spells CATRGWPVGNRGMNTEAFF. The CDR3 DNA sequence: TGTGCCACCAGGGGGTGGCCAGTGGGGAACAGGGGCATGAACACTGAAGCTTTCTTT.

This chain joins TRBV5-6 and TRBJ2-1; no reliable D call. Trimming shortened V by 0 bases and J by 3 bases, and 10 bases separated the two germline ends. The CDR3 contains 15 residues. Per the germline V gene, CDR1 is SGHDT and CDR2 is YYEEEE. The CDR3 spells CASSLGVQVYNEQFF. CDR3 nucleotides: TGTGCCAGCAGCTTGGGGGTTCAGGTCTACAATGAGCAGTTCTTC.

CDR3 sequence: CASSPGYRERDEQYF. DNA of the CDR3: TGTGCCAGCAGCCCAGGATACAGGGAAAGGGACGAGCAGTACTTC. The chain links TRBV21-1 to TRBJ2-7; TRBD1, the table's D call, lacks a check against the DNA. TRBV21-1 is a documented pseudogene. CDR3 length: 15 amino acids.

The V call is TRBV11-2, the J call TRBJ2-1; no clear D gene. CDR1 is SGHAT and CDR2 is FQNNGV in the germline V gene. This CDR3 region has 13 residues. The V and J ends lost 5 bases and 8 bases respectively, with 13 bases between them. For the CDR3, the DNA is TGTGCCAGCAGCCGCGCCCCGAGCTATGAGCAGTTCTTC. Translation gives CASSRAPSYEQFF. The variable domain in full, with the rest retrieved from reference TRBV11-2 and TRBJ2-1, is EAGVAQSPRYKIIEKRQSVAFWCNPISGHATLYWYQQILGQGPKLLIQFQNNGVVDDSQLPKDRFSAERLKGVDSTLKIQPAKLEDSAVYLCASSRAPSYEQFFGPGTRLTVL.

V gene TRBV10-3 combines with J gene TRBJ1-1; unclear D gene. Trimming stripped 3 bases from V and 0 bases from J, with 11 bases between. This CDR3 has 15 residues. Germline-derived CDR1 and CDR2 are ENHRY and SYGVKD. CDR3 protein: CAISDRRRLNTEAFF. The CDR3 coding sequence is TGTGCCATCAGTGATCGGAGACGGCTGAACACTGAAGCTTTCTTT.

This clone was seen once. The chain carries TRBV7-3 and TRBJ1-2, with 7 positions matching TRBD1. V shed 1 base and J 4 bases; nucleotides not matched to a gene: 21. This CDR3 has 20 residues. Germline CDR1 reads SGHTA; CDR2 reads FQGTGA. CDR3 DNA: TGTGCCAGCAGCTTAAAGAGGGACAGCTTCACTCCTCACCTCATCTATGGCTACACCTTC. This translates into CASSLKRDSFTPHLIYGYTF.

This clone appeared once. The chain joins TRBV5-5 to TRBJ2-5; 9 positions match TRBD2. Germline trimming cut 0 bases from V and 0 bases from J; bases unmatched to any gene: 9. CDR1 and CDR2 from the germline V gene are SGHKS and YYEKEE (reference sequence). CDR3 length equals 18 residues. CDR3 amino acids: CASSLASALAGHQETQYF. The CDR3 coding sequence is TGTGCCAGCAGCTTGGCCTCGGCACTAGCGGGTCACCAAGAGACCCAGTACTTC.

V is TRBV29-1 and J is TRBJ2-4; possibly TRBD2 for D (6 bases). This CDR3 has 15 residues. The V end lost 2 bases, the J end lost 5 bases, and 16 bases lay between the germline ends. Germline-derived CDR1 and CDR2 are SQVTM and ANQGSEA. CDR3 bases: TGCAGCGTTGAATTAGGAGGGACCGGCCAAAACATTCAGTACTTC. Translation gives CSVELGGTGQNIQYF.

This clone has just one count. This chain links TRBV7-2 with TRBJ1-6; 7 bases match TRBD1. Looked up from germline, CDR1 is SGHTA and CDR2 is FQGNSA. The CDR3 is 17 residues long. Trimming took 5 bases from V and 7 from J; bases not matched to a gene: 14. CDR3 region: CASSPETGYAQNSPLHF. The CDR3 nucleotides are TGTGCCAGCAGCCCGGAGACAGGGTACGCCCAAAATTCACCCCTCCACTTT.

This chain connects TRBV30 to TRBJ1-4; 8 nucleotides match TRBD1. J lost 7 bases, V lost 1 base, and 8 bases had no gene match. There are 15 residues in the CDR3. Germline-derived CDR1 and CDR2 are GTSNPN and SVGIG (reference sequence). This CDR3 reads CAWSGRTGGLEKLFF. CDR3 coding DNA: TGTGCCTGGAGTGGGAGAACAGGGGGTCTTGAAAAACTGTTTTTT.